This T cell receptor (beta chain) was obtained from a study of cytomegalovirus exposure and HLA in healthy donors. The V end lost 4 bases, the J end lost 7 bases, and 16 bases lay between the germline ends. The CDR3 has 13 residues. Germline CDR1 and CDR2: SQVTM and ANQGSEA. A multiplex PCR was run with 60 Vbeta primers and 13 Jbeta primers. The data were produced by immunoSEQ multiplex PCR, yet TCRdb's version contains in-frame clones alone and is incomplete. Of around 150,000 clones in the sample, approximately 84% were seen once. Remarks on this clone: No antigen is known for it.

Study-wide results and limits: It was 150 to 200 TCR beta chains that were listed as cytomegalovirus-associated.

Sequencing was performed on PBMCs. The source of this sequence is a man younger than 45 in good health and CMV-seropositive. The chain has TRBV29-1 and TRBJ1-1; D might be TRBD1 (5 bases). CDR3 residues: CSVGQGKGFEAFF. The CDR3 DNA follows: TGCAGCGTTGGGCAGGGAAAGGGGTTTGAAGCTTTCTTT.